This T cell receptor beta chain was documented in a study of blood T cell repertoires in COVID-19. V was pared by 8 bases and J by 9 bases, with 17 bases between. The germline V gene encodes CDR1 SEHNR and CDR2 FQNEAQ (reference sequence). This CDR3 region has 14 residues. Only in-frame clones appear in the TCRdb table, and some are missing; sequencing was by immunoSEQ multiplex PCR. Of roughly 80,000 clones in the sample, about 85% were seen once. The chain combines TRBV7-9 with TRBJ1-6; D possibly corresponds to TRBD1 (5 bases). Sample: peripheral blood. This TCR was sampled from a man aged 55-75 years with active or convalescent COVID-19. CDR3 DNA sequence: TGTGCCAGCCAGGCTCGGGGGGGTACTTCACCCCTCCACTTT. Amino acid sequence: CASQARGGTSPLHF.